This T cell receptor beta chain was captured by sequencing in a study of blood T cell repertoires in COVID-19. Cohorts were based on clinical histories the participants reported. This CDR3 comprises 15 residues. V lost 0 bases and J lost 0, with 7 bases in between. Germline V gene sequence: CDR1 SGHRS, CDR2 YFSETQ. Measured with immunoSEQ multiplex PCR; TCRdb has only the in-frame clones, and not every one. The data hold approximately 180,000 clones, with 70% to 85% observed a single time. The sequence came from a man in his fifties who had recovered from COVID-19. The rearrangement links TRBV5-1 to TRBJ1-5; D is undetermined. The material sequenced was PBMCs or T cells enriched from blood (not recorded which). The CDR3 DNA reads TGCGCCAGCAGCTTGGCACCTAATAGCAATCAGCCCCAGCATTTT. It translates to CASSLAPNSNQPQHF. The full variable domain, with the rest looked up from reference TRBV5-1 and TRBJ1-5, is KAGVTQTPRYLIKTRGQQVTLSCSPISGHRSVSWYQQTPGQGLQFLFEYFSETQRNKGNFPGRFSGRQFSNSRSEMNVSTLELGDSALYLCASSLAPNSNQPQHFGDGTRLSIL.